This T cell receptor beta chain is drawn from a study of T cell responses to AZD1222 COVID-19 vaccine. Study conclusions and caveats: Researchers took repertoire samples only after the peak T cell response had come. The study found Spike-specific TCR breadth and depth rose after two AZD1222 doses. Reportedly, nearly half of unique spike TCRs recognized epitopes outside B.1.351/B.1.1.7 mutations.

Regarding this clone: Antigen: not known.

Some clones are missing from TCRdb's copy, which holds only in-frame ones; the method was immunoSEQ multiplex PCR. The sample lists about 140,000 clones, approximately 93% occurring once. Germline CDR1 MNHEY, CDR2 SVGAGI. The CDR3 has 11 residues. V was trimmed by 7 bases and J by 4 bases, leaving 7 bases between them. The clonotype originates from an adult who had recovered from COVID-19. The starting material was peripheral blood, obtained after recovery from COVID-19. The chain carries TRBV6-5 and TRBJ1-2; D gene unclear. In nucleotides, the CDR3 is TGTGCCAGCACCGAGATCTATGGCTACACCTTC. Translated, it gives CASTEIYGYTF.